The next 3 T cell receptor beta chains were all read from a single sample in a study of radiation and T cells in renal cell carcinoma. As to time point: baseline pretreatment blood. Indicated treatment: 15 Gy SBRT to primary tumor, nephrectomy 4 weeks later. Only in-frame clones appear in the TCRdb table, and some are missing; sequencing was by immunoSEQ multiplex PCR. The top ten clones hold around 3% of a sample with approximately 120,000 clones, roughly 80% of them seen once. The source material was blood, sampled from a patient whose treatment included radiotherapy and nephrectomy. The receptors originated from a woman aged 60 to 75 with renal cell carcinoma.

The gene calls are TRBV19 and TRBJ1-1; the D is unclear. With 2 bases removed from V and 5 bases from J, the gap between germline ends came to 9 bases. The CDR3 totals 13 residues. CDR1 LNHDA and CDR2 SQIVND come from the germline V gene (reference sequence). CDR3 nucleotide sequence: TGTGCCAGTAGTATATGGGGTCTAACTGAAGCTTTCTTT. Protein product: CASSIWGLTEAFF.

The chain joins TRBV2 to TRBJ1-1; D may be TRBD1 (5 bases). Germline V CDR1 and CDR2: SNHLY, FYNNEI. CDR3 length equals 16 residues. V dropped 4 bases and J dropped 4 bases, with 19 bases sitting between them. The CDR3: CASSVSPGTAVTEAFF. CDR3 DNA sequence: TGTGCCAGCAGTGTCTCTCCCGGGACCGCCGTCACTGAAGCTTTCTTT.

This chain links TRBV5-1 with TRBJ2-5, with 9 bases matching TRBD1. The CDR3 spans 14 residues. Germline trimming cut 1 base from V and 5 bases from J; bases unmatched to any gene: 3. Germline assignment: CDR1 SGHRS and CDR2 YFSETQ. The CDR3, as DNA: TGCGCCAGCAGCTTGACAGGGGGCGGGGAGACCCAGTACTTC. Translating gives CASSLTGGGETQYF.